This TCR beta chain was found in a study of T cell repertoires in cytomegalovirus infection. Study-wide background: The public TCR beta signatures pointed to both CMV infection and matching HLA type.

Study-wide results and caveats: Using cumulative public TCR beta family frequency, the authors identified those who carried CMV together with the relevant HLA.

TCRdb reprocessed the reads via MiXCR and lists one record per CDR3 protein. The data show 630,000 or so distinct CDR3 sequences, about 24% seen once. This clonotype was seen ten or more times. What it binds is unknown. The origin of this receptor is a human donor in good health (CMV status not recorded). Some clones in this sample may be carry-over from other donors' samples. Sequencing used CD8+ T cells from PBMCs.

CDR3 sequence reads: CASSLATGGSLNIQYF. In nucleotides, the CDR3 is TGTGCCAGCAGCTTAGCGACGGGGGGCAGCTTAAACATTCAGTACTTC. The chain is built from TRBV7-9 and TRBJ2-4; possible D gene TRBD2, 7 bases. The CDR3 consists of 16 residues. Trimming removed 0 bases from V and 6 bases from J, with 15 bases in between. Per germline, CDR1 SEHNR and CDR2 FQNEAQ (reference sequence).